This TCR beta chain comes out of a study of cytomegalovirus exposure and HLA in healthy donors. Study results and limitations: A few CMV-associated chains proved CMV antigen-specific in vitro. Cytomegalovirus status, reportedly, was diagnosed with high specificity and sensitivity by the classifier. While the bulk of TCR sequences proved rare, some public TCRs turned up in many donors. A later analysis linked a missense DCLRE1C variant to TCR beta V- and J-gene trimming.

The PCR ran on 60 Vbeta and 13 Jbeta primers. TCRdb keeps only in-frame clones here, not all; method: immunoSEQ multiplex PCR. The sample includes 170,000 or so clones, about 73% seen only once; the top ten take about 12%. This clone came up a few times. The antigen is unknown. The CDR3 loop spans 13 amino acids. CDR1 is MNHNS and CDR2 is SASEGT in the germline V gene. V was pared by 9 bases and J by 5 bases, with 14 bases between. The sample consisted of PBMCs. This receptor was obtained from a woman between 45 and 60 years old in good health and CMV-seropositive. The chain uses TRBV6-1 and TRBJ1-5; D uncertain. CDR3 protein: CARLGRDDQPQHF. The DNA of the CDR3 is TGTGCCAGGCTAGGCAGAGACGATCAGCCCCAGCATTTT.